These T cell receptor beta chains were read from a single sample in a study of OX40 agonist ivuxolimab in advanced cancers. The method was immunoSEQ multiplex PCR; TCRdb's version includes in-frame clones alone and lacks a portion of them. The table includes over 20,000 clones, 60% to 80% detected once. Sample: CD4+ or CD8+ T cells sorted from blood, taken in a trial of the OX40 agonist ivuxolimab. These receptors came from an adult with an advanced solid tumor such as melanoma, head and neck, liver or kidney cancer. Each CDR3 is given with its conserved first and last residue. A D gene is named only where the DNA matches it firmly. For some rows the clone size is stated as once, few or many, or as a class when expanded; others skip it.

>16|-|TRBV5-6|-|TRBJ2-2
CASSLGPTTNTGELFF
TGTGCCAGCAGCTTGGGTCCGACTACGAACACCGGGGAGCTGTTTTTT
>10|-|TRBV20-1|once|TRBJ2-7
CSALQGEQYF
TGCAGTGCTCTTCAGGGCGAGCAGTACTTC
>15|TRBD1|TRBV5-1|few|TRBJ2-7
CASSKLQGIDNEQYF
TGCGCCAGCAGCAAACTACAGGGGATAGATAACGAGCAGTACTTC
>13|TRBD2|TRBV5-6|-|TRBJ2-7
CASSGRLAEEQYF
TGTGCCAGCAGCGGGAGACTAGCGGAGGAGCAGTACTTC
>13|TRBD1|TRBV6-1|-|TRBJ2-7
CASSLLDRAEQYF
TGTGCCAGCAGTTTGTTGGACAGGGCCGAGCAGTACTTC
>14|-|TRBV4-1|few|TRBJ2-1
CASSQGVVYNEQFF
TGCGCCAGCAGCCAAGGTGTAGTCTACAATGAGCAGTTCTTC
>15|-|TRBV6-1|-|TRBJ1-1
CASSDKAAKNTEAFF
TGTGCCAGCAGTGACAAGGCAGCAAAGAACACTGAAGCTTTCTTT
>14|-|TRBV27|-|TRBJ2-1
CASRKWDQGGEQFF
TGTGCCAGCAGGAAATGGGATCAGGGGGGTGAGCAGTTCTTC
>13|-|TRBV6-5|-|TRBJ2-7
CASSPDGPGEQYF
TGTGCCAGCAGTCCGGACGGTCCTGGGGAGCAGTACTTC
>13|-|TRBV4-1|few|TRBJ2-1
CASSQVTGDEQFF
TGCGCCAGCAGCCAAGTCACTGGGGATGAGCAGTTCTTC
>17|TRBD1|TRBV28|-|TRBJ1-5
CASSGRGRNVVGQPQHF
TGTGCCAGCAGTGGCAGGGGGCGTAACGTGGTAGGTCAGCCCCAGCATTTT
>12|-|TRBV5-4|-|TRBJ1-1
CASSYGRTEAFF
TGTGCCAGCAGCTATGGACGAACCGAAGCTTTCTTT
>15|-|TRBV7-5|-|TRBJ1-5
CASSTPGPSNQPQHF
TGTGCCAGCAGCACACCGGGCCCTAGCAATCAGCCCCAGCATTTT
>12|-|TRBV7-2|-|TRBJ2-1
CASSGLVNEQFF
TGTGCCAGCAGCGGCCTGGTAAATGAGCAGTTCTTC
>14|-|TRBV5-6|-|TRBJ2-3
CASSSTSFPDTQYF
TGTGCCAGCAGCTCTACTAGCTTCCCAGATACGCAGTATTTT
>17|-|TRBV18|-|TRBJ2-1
CASSWASQRAVYNEQFF
TGTGCCAGCTCCTGGGCGAGCCAGCGGGCAGTCTACAATGAGCAGTTCTTC
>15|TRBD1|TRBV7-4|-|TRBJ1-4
CASSLRDSSNEKLFF
TGTGCCAGCAGCCTCCGGGACAGCTCTAATGAAAAACTGTTTTTT
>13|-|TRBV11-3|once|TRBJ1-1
CASSLGQNTEAFF
TGTGCCAGCAGCTTAGGACAGAACACTGAAGCTTTCTTT
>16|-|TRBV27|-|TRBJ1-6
CASSLSPGVLRSPLHF
TGTGCCAGCAGTTTATCCCCTGGGGTGCTTCGATCACCCCTCCACTTT
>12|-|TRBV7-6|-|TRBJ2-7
CASSDDIYEQYF
TGTGCCAGCAGCGATGACATCTACGAGCAGTACTTC
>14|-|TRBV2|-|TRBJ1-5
CASSGGGGRQPQHF
TGTGCCAGCAGTGGGGGTGGGGGTCGGCAGCCCCAGCATTTT
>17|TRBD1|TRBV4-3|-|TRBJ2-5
CASSQWRAGGAAETQYF
TGCGCCAGCAGCCAATGGAGGGCAGGGGGCGCCGCGGAGACCCAGTACTTC
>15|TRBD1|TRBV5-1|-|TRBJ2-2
CASSESTGSTGELFF
TGCGCCAGCAGCGAATCGACAGGGTCCACCGGGGAGCTGTTTTTT
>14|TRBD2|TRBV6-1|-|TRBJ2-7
CAGGLAGGTYEQYF
TGTGCCGGGGGGCTAGCGGGAGGCACCTACGAGCAGTACTTC
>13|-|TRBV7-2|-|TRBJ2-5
CASSLFAKETQYF
TGTGCCAGCAGCTTGTTTGCGAAAGAGACCCAGTACTTC